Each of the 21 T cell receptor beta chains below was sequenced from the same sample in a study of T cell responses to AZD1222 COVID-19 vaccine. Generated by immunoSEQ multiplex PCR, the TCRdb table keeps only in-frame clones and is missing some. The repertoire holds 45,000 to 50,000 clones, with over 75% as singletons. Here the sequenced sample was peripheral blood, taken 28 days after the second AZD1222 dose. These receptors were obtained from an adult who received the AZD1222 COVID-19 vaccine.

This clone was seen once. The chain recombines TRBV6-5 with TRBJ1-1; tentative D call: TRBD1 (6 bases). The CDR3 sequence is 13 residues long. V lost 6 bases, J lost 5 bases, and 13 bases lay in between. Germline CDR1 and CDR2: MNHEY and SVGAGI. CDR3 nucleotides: TGTGCCAGCAGCAAATCAGGGGTTACTGAAGCTTTCTTT. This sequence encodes CASSKSGVTEAFF.

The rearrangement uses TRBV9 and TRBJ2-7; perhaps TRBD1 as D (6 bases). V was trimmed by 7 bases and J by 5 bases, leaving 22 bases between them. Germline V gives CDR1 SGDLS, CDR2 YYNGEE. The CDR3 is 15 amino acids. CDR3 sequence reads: CASSQRGSGFHEQYF. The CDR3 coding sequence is TGTGCCAGCTCCCAGAGGGGGTCGGGGTTCCACGAGCAGTACTTC.

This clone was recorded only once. CDR3 bases: TGTGCCAGCTCACCGGGAACAGTTCAAGAGACCCAGTACTTC. Translated, it gives CASSPGTVQETQYF. The chain couples TRBV18 to TRBJ2-5; D is unclear. The germline V gene encodes CDR1 KGHSH and CDR2 LQKENI. Trimming took 3 bases from V and 2 from J, leaving 10 bases between them. There are 14 residues in the CDR3.

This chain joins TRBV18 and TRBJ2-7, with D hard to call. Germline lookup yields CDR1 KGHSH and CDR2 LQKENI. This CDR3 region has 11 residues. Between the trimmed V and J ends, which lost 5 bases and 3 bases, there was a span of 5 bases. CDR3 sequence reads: CASSGDYEQYF. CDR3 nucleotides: TGTGCCAGCTCAGGGGACTACGAGCAGTACTTC.

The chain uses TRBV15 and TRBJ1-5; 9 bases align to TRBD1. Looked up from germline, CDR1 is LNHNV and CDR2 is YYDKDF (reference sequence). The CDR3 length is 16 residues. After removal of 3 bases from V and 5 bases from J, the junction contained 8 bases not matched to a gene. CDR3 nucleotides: TGTGCCACCAGCAGCCGTAAGACAGGGGGGCATCAGCCCCAGCATTTT. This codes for CATSSRKTGGHQPQHF.

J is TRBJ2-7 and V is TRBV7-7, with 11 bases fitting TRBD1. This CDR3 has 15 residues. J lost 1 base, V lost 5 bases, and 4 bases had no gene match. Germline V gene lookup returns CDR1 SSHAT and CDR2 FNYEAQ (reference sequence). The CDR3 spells CASSPGTGGSYEQYF. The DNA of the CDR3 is TGTGCCAGCAGCCCCGGGACAGGGGGATCCTACGAGCAGTACTTC.

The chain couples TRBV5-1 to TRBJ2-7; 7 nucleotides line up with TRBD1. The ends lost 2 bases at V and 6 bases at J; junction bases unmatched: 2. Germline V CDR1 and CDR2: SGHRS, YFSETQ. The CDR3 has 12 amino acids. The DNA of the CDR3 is TGCGCCAGCAGCTTTGACAGGGCCGAGCAGTACTTC. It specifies CASSFDRAEQYF.

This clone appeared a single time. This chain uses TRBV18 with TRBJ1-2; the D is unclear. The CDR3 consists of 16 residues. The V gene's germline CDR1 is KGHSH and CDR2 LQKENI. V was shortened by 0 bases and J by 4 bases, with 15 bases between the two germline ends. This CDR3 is CASSPPLDGGVYGYTF. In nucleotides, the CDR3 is TGTGCCAGCTCACCACCGTTGGACGGAGGTGTCTATGGCTACACCTTC.

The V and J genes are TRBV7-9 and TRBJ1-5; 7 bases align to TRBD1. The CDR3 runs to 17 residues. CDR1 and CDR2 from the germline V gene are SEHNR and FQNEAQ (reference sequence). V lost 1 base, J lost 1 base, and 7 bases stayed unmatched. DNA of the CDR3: TGTGCCAGCAGCTTAGGACCGGGACAGCGAAGCAATCAGCCCCAGCATTTT. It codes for CASSLGPGQRSNQPQHF. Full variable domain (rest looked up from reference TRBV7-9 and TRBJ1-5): DTGVSQNPRHKITKRGQNVTFRCDPISEHNRLYWYRQTLGQGPEFLTYFQNEAQLEKSRLLSDRFSAERPKGSFSTLEIQRTEQGDSAMYLCASSLGPGQRSNQPQHFGDGTRLSIL.

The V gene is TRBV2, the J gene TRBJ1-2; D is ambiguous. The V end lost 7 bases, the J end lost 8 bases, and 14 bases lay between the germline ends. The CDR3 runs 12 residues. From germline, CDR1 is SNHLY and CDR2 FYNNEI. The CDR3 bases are TGTGCCAGCACCCCCCGGACCCGAGGCTACACCTTC. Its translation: CASTPRTRGYTF.

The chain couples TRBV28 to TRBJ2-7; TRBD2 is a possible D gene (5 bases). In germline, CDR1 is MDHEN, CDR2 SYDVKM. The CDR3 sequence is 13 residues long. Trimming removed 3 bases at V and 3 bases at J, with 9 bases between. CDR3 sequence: CASSFGSGYEQYF. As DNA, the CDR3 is TGTGCCAGCAGTTTTGGGAGTGGCTACGAGCAGTACTTC.

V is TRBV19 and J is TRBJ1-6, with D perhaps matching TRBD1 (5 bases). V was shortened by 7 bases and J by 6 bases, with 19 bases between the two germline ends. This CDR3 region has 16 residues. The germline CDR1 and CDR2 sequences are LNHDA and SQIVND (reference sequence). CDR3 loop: CASKALTGPFNSPLHF. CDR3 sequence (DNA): TGTGCCAGTAAGGCCCTAACGGGACCTTTTAATTCACCCCTCCACTTT.

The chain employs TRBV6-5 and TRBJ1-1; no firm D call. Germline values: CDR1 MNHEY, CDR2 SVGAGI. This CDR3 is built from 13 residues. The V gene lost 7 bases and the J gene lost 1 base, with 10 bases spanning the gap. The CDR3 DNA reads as TGTGCCAGCACGGATTTTTCGAACACTGAAGCTTTCTTT. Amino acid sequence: CASTDFSNTEAFF.

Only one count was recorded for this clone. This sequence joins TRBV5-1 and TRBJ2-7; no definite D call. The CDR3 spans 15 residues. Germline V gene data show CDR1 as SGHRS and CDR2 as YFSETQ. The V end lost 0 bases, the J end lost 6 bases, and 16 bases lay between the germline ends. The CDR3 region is CASSLGSVGGGEQYF. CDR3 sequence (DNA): TGCGCCAGCAGCTTGGGGTCCGTGGGTGGTGGCGAGCAGTACTTC.

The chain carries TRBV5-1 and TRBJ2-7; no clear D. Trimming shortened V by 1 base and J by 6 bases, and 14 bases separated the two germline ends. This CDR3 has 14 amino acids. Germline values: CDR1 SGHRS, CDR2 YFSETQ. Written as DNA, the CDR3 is TGCGCCAGCAGCTTGAGTTCTGCCGGCCCCGAGCAGTACTTC. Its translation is CASSLSSAGPEQYF.

In nucleotides, the CDR3 is TGTGCCAGCAGCCCCGAGTCAGGGAAAGAGACCCAGTACTTC. It codes for CASSPESGKETQYF. The gene calls are TRBV7-9 and TRBJ2-5; TRBD1 might be the D (5 bases). The CDR3 covers 14 residues. The V end lost 5 bases, the J end lost 3 bases, and 13 bases lay between the germline ends. The germline V gene encodes CDR1 SEHNR and CDR2 FQNEAQ (reference sequence).

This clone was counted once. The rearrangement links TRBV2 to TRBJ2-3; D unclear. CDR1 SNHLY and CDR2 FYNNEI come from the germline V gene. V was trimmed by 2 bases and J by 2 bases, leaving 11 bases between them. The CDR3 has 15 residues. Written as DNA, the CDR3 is TGTGCCAGCAGTGAATTGCAGAAATCCACAGATACGCAGTATTTT. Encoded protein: CASSELQKSTDTQYF.

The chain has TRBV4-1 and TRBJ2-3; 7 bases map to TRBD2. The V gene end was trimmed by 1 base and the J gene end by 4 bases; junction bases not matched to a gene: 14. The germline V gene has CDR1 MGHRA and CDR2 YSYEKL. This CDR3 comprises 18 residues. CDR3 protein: CASSQVFGRGGSADTQYF. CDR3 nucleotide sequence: TGCGCCAGCAGCCAAGTCTTTGGGAGGGGCGGGAGCGCAGATACGCAGTATTTT.

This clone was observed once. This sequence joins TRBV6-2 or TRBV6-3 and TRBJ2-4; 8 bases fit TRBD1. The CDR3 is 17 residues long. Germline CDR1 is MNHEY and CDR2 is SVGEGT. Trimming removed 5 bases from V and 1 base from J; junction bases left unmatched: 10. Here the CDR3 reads CASSARGRQKAKNIQYF. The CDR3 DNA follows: TGTGCCAGCAGTGCCAGGGGGCGACAGAAGGCCAAAAACATTCAGTACTTC.

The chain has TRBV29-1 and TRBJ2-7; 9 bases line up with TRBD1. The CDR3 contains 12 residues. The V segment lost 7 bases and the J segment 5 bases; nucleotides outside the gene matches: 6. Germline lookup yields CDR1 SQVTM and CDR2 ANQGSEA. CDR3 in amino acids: CSAGQGPNEQYF. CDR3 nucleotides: TGCAGCGCCGGACAGGGGCCCAACGAGCAGTACTTC.

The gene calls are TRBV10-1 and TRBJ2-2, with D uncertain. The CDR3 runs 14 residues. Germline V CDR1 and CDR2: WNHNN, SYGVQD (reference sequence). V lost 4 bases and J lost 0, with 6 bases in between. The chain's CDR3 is CASSVQTNTGELFF. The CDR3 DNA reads TGCGCCAGCAGTGTCCAGACGAACACCGGGGAGCTGTTTTTT.